This T cell receptor (beta chain) was identified in a study of T cell responses to AZD1222 COVID-19 vaccine. This clone was seen a few times. Its antigen is as yet unknown. Libraries were prepared by immunoSEQ multiplex PCR; TCRdb keeps only in-frame clonotypes and omits some of them. The sample records about 130,000 clones, over 65% being singletons. CDR1 is SGDLS and CDR2 is YYNGEE in the germline V gene. This CDR3 comprises 17 residues. V lost 0 bases and J lost 3, with 18 bases in between. Study-level points and caveats: Seropositive AZD1222 recipients at baseline numbered only five or six. The span of vaccine-associated CD4 TCRs extended across spike, with dominance at 160-218 and 743-854. Clonal diversity may have been underestimated, and the donors were mostly white British, with more females than males.

This material consisted of peripheral blood, taken on day 0 of AZD1222 vaccination. The chain carries TRBV9 and TRBJ1-2; no reliable D call. The TCR comes from an adult in good health. The CDR3 loop is CASSVDAYRGSHYGYTF. The CDR3 DNA reads TGTGCCAGCAGCGTAGATGCCTATCGGGGATCTCACTATGGCTACACCTTC.